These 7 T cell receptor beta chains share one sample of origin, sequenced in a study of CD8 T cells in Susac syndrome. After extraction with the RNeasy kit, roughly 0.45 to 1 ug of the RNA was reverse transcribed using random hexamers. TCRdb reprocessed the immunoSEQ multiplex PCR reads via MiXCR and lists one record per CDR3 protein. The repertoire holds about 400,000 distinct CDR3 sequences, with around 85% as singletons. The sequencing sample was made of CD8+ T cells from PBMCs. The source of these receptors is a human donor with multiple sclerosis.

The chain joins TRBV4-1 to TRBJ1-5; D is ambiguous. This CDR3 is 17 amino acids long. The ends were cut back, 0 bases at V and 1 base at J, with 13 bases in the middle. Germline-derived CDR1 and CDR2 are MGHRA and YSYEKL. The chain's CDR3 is CASSQEGKGGSNQPQHF. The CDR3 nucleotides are TGCGCCAGCAGCCAAGAAGGCAAGGGAGGGAGCAATCAGCCCCAGCATTTT.

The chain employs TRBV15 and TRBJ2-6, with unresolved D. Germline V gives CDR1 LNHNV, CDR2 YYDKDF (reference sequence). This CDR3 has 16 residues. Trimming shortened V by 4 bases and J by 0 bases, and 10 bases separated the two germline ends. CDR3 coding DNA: TGTGCCACCAGCACCCAGAAGGGCTCTGGGGCCAACGTCCTGACTTTC. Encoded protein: CATSTQKGSGANVLTF.

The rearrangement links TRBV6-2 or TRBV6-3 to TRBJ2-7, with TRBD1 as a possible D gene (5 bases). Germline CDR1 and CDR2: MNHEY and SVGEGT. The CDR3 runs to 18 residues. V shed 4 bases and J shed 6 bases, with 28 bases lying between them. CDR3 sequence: CASSSLSLTEQARGEQYF. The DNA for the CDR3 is TGTGCCAGCAGTTCTCTTTCCCTGACAGAACAGGCAAGAGGCGAGCAGTACTTC.

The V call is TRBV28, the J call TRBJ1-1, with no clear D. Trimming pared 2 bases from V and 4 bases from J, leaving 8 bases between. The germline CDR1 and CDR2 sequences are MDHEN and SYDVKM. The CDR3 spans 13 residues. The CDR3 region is CASSLPGITEAFF. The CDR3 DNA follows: TGTGCCAGCAGTTTACCGGGGATCACTGAAGCTTTCTTT.

CDR3 nucleotide sequence: TGTGCCAGCAGTGATTACCGTGCCTACGAGCAGTACTTC. Translation gives CASSDYRAYEQYF. V gene TRBV6-1 combines with J gene TRBJ2-7; unclear D gene. The V and J ends lost 3 bases and 2 bases respectively, with 8 bases between them. The CDR3 has 13 residues. Germline V CDR1 and CDR2: MNHNS, SASEGT.

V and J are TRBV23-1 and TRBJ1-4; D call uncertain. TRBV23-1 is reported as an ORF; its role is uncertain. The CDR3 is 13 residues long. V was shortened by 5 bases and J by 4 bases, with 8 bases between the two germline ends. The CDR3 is CASSGLNNEKLFF. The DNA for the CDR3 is TGCGCCAGCAGTGGGCTCAATAATGAAAAACTGTTTTTT.

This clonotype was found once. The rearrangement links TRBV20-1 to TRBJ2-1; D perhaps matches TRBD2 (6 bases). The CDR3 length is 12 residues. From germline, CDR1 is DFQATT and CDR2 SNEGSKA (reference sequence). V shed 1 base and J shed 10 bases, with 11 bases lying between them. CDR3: CSARVGDWEQFF. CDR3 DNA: TGCAGTGCTAGAGTAGGGGACTGGGAGCAGTTCTTC.